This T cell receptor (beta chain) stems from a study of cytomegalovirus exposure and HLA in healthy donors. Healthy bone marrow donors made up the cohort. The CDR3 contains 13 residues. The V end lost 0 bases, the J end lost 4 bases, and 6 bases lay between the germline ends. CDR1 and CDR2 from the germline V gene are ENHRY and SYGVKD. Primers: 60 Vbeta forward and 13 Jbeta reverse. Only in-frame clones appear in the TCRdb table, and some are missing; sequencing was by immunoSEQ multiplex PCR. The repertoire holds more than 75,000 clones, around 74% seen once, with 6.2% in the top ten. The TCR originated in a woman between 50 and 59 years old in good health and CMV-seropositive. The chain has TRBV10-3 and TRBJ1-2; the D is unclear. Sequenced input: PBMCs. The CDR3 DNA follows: TGTGCCATCAGTGAGTCCAGAGGCTATGGCTACACCTTC. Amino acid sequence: CAISESRGYGYTF.